A selection of T cell receptor beta chains follows, all from one sample in a study of Ad26.COV2.S vaccination and SARS-CoV-2 variants. TCRdb's table, derived via immunoSEQ multiplex PCR, lists solely in-frame clones and lacks some. This sample has about 450,000 clones, with approximately 92% found just once. The input for sequencing was peripheral blood, taken in a trial of Ad26.COV2.S vaccine versus placebo. The receptors were gathered from a person aged 18-60 years who received the Ad26.COV2.S COVID-19 vaccine or a placebo. The CDR3 runs from the conserved cysteine through the conserved F or W. The D gene is left open where the match is weak. Where a row states a size, it is once, few, many or the class of an expanded clone; other rows omit it.

CDR3aa: CASSLTNPGELFF
CDR3nt: TGTGCCAGCAGCTTAACAAATCCCGGGGAGCTGTTTTTT
d_gene: .
v_gene: TRBV7-3
abundance: .
j_gene: TRBJ2-2

CDR3aa: CASSLQGSYNEQFF
CDR3nt: TGTGCCAGCAGCTTACAGGGCTCCTACAATGAGCAGTTCTTC
d_gene: .
v_gene: TRBV7-2
abundance: .
j_gene: TRBJ2-1

CDR3aa: CASSEGHPISTEAFF
CDR3nt: TGCGCCAGCAGCGAGGGACACCCAATTTCCACTGAAGCTTTCTTT
d_gene: .
v_gene: TRBV5-1
abundance: .
j_gene: TRBJ1-1

CDR3aa: CASRLQGEDNEQFF
CDR3nt: TGCGCCAGCAGACTACAGGGGGAGGACAATGAGCAGTTCTTC
d_gene: TRBD1
v_gene: TRBV5-1
abundance: .
j_gene: TRBJ2-1

CDR3aa: CASRDTAGDGYTF
CDR3nt: TGCGCCAGCAGAGACACTGCAGGCGATGGCTACACCTTC
d_gene: .
v_gene: TRBV5-1
abundance: .
j_gene: TRBJ1-2

CDR3aa: CASSNPRTGANTEAFF
CDR3nt: TGTGCCAGTAGTAACCCAAGGACAGGGGCGAACACTGAAGCTTTCTTT
d_gene: TRBD1
v_gene: TRBV19
abundance: .
j_gene: TRBJ1-1

CDR3aa: CASSLAPRGEGYTF
CDR3nt: TGTGCCAGCAGCTTAGCGCCTCGGGGGGAAGGCTACACCTTC
d_gene: .
v_gene: TRBV7-2
abundance: .
j_gene: TRBJ1-2

CDR3aa: CASGRTGVTYEQYF
CDR3nt: TGTGCCAGCGGTAGGACAGGCGTAACCTACGAGCAGTACTTC
d_gene: TRBD1
v_gene: TRBV28
abundance: .
j_gene: TRBJ2-7

CDR3aa: CASSQSRGRGTETQYF
CDR3nt: TGCGCCAGCAGCCAATCCCGGGGGAGGGGAACGGAGACCCAGTACTTC
d_gene: TRBD2
v_gene: TRBV4-3
abundance: .
j_gene: TRBJ2-5

CDR3aa: CASSALGGALEKLFF
CDR3nt: TGTGCCAGCAGTGCCCTGGGGGGGGCCCTCGAAAAACTGTTTTTT
d_gene: .
v_gene: TRBV28
abundance: .
j_gene: TRBJ1-4

CDR3aa: CASSLGGWNQPQHF
CDR3nt: TGTGCCAGCAGCTTAGGCGGTTGGAATCAGCCCCAGCATTTT
d_gene: .
v_gene: TRBV11-2
abundance: .
j_gene: TRBJ1-5

CDR3aa: CASSIDPSGRAANEQFF
CDR3nt: TGTGCCAGTAGTATAGACCCTAGCGGGAGGGCGGCCAATGAGCAGTTCTTC
d_gene: TRBD2
v_gene: TRBV19
abundance: .
j_gene: TRBJ2-1

CDR3aa: CSVARTQETQYF
CDR3nt: TGCAGCGTTGCACGAACCCAAGAGACCCAGTACTTC
d_gene: .
v_gene: TRBV29-1
abundance: .
j_gene: TRBJ2-5

CDR3aa: CASRGSSGANVLTF
CDR3nt: TGCGCCAGCAGGGGAAGCTCTGGGGCCAACGTCCTGACTTTC
d_gene: .
v_gene: TRBV5-1
abundance: .
j_gene: TRBJ2-6

CDR3aa: CASSIDRDQPQHF
CDR3nt: TGTGCCAGTAGTATAGATCGGGATCAGCCCCAGCATTTT
d_gene: .
v_gene: TRBV19
abundance: .
j_gene: TRBJ1-5

CDR3aa: CASSRGQLRSGNTIYF
CDR3nt: TGTGCCAGCAGCCGGGGACAGCTTCGCTCTGGAAACACCATATATTTT
d_gene: TRBD1
v_gene: TRBV14
abundance: once
j_gene: TRBJ1-3

CDR3aa: CAIRTDNQPQHF
CDR3nt: TGTGCCATCAGGACAGATAATCAGCCCCAGCATTTT
d_gene: .
v_gene: TRBV10-3
abundance: .
j_gene: TRBJ1-5

CDR3aa: CASSLRQHNEQFF
CDR3nt: TGCGCCAGCAGCTTGAGACAGCACAATGAGCAGTTCTTC
d_gene: .
v_gene: TRBV5-1
abundance: .
j_gene: TRBJ2-1

CDR3aa: CAWRKGPVANYGYTF
CDR3nt: TGTGCCTGGAGAAAGGGACCGGTGGCTAACTATGGCTACACCTTC
d_gene: .
v_gene: TRBV30
abundance: .
j_gene: TRBJ1-2

CDR3aa: CASSQGDPGDDNQPQHF
CDR3nt: TGTGCCAGCAGCCAAGGGGACCCCGGAGACGACAATCAGCCCCAGCATTTT
d_gene: .
v_gene: TRBV4-2
abundance: few
j_gene: TRBJ1-5

CDR3aa: CASSLVGATEAFF
CDR3nt: TGTGCCAGCAGCTTGGTGGGGGCCACTGAAGCTTTCTTT
d_gene: .
v_gene: TRBV13
abundance: .
j_gene: TRBJ1-1

CDR3aa: CASSQTALPGTGELFF
CDR3nt: TGTGCCAGCAGCCAGACAGCCCTTCCCGGAACCGGGGAGCTGTTTTTT
d_gene: .
v_gene: TRBV4-2
abundance: .
j_gene: TRBJ2-2

CDR3aa: CASSEEAGFISPLHF
CDR3nt: TGTGCCAGCAGTGAAGAGGCAGGGTTTATCTCACCCCTCCACTTT
d_gene: .
v_gene: TRBV6-1
abundance: .
j_gene: TRBJ1-6

CDR3aa: CASSERQNSPLHF
CDR3nt: TGTGCCAGCAGCGAGCGACAGAATTCACCCCTCCACTTT
d_gene: .
v_gene: TRBV7-9
abundance: .
j_gene: TRBJ1-6

CDR3aa: CASSEATAYEQYF
CDR3nt: TGTGCCAGCAGTGAAGCGACAGCATACGAGCAGTACTTC
d_gene: .
v_gene: TRBV6-1
abundance: .
j_gene: TRBJ2-7

CDR3aa: CASSVAAGDFQETQYF
CDR3nt: TGTGCCAGCAGCGTAGCGGCGGGAGACTTTCAAGAGACCCAGTACTTC
d_gene: TRBD2
v_gene: TRBV9
abundance: .
j_gene: TRBJ2-5

CDR3aa: CASSITFGWETQYF
CDR3nt: TGTGCCAGTAGTATAACTTTCGGGTGGGAGACCCAGTACTTC
d_gene: .
v_gene: TRBV19
abundance: .
j_gene: TRBJ2-5

CDR3aa: CASSPLGPTNSPLHF
CDR3nt: TGTGCCAGCTCTCCGCTGGGGCCTACCAATTCACCCCTCCACTTT
d_gene: .
v_gene: TRBV18
abundance: .
j_gene: TRBJ1-6

CDR3aa: CASTGNYGYTF
CDR3nt: TGTGCCAGTACAGGGAACTATGGCTACACCTTC
d_gene: .
v_gene: TRBV28
abundance: .
j_gene: TRBJ1-2

CDR3aa: CASSENRGLNEKLFF
CDR3nt: TGTGCCAGTAGTGAAAACAGGGGACTTAATGAAAAACTGTTTTTT
d_gene: TRBD1
v_gene: TRBV19
abundance: .
j_gene: TRBJ1-4

CDR3aa: CASSWGGMDTGELFF
CDR3nt: TGCGCCAGCAGCTGGGGGGGTATGGACACCGGGGAGCTGTTTTTT
d_gene: TRBD2
v_gene: TRBV5-1
abundance: .
j_gene: TRBJ2-2

CDR3aa: CASSNRGWEQFF
CDR3nt: TGTGCCAGCAGCAACAGGGGGTGGGAGCAGTTCTTC
d_gene: TRBD1
v_gene: TRBV7-9
abundance: .
j_gene: TRBJ2-1

CDR3aa: CASSYRTERNQPQHF
CDR3nt: TGTGCCAGCAGTTATCGGACAGAGAGAAATCAGCCCCAGCATTTT
d_gene: .
v_gene: TRBV6-2/TRBV6-3
abundance: .
j_gene: TRBJ1-5

CDR3aa: CASRGTGRYNEQFF
CDR3nt: TGTGCCTCGCGAGGGACAGGTCGATACAATGAGCAGTTCTTC
d_gene: TRBD1
v_gene: TRBV2
abundance: once
j_gene: TRBJ2-1

CDR3aa: CASSLSLGETQYF
CDR3nt: TGTGCCAGCAGCCTATCCCTGGGTGAGACCCAGTACTTC
d_gene: .
v_gene: TRBV7-2
abundance: .
j_gene: TRBJ2-5

CDR3aa: CASSPAPTYGYTF
CDR3nt: TGTGCCAGCAGCCCAGCCCCTACCTATGGCTACACCTTC
d_gene: .
v_gene: TRBV7-6
abundance: .
j_gene: TRBJ1-2

CDR3aa: CASSPARGNFREKLFF
CDR3nt: TGCGCCAGCAGCCCCGCCAGGGGGAATTTTCGTGAAAAACTGTTTTTT
d_gene: TRBD1
v_gene: TRBV4-1
abundance: once
j_gene: TRBJ1-4

CDR3aa: CASSSSYYGYTF
CDR3nt: .
d_gene: .
v_gene: TRBV6-2/TRBV6-3
abundance: .
j_gene: TRBJ1-2

CDR3aa: CASSLTGNTGELFF
CDR3nt: TGTGCCAGCAGTTTGACAGGAAACACCGGGGAGCTGTTTTTT
d_gene: .
v_gene: TRBV28
abundance: .
j_gene: TRBJ2-2

CDR3aa: CASSLKREWGNYGYTF
CDR3nt: TGTGCCAGCAGCTTAAAGAGGGAGTGGGGAAACTATGGCTACACCTTC
d_gene: .
v_gene: TRBV7-9
abundance: .
j_gene: TRBJ1-2

CDR3aa: CASSPTLSGRYNEQFF
CDR3nt: TGTGCCAGCAGCCCCACCCTTAGCGGGAGGTACAATGAGCAGTTCTTC
d_gene: TRBD2
v_gene: TRBV11-2
abundance: .
j_gene: TRBJ2-1